Listed here are 24 T cell receptor beta chains from one sample, sequenced in a study of regulatory T cells in long-lasting Graves disease (TCRdb year 2021). Libraries were prepared through multiplex PCR. Sequencing was performed on an Illumina HiSeq 4000. TCR beta libraries were built with iRepertoire HTBI primers and Arm-PCR amplification of CDR3 regions. TCRdb trimmed the raw reads at Q25, called clones with MiXCR and kept productive beta chains. Duplicate CDR3 protein sequences are folded into a single record with the most common DNA and genes. This sample has around 500,000 distinct CDR3 sequences in its table, and 9.5% to 15% of those were observed once. Roughly 8.9% of the sample goes to the ten largest clones. What this sample's time point label stands for: newly diagnosed GD, antithyroid drugs for less than 3 months. For both TCR sequencing and RNA sequencing, RNA was extracted from PBMCs in TRIzol.

This same sample was also part of a study on T cells in Graves' hyperthyroidism and ophthalmopathy.

Specimen: peripheral blood mononuclear cells (PBMCs), collected at new diagnosis, from a patient treated with antithyroid drugs. Receptor source: a woman in her thirties with Graves disease. Donor details come from another sample of the same person, matched by shared clones.

This clonotype was seen repeatedly, ten times or more. The chain is built from TRBV6-2 or TRBV6-3 and TRBJ2-2; the D gene is possibly TRBD1 (5 bases). Germline CDR1 is MNHEY and CDR2 is SVGEGT. This CDR3 spans 16 amino acids. V lost 8 bases to trimming and J lost 4 bases, with 20 bases between them. The CDR3 bases are TGTGCCAGCCTCGAAAGGGGATTGGCCCCCACCGGGGAGCTGTTTTTT. Encoded protein: CASLERGLAPTGELFF.

The table lists this clonotype with many counts. The chain uses TRBV28 and TRBJ2-1; no firm D call. The J call may be mistaken, given a closer DNA end match to TRBJ2-5. CDR3 length: 14 residues. Germline-derived CDR1 and CDR2 are MDHEN and SYDVKM. CDR3 sequence (DNA): TGTGCCAGCAGTTTATTCCCTGTCCAAGAGACCCAGTACTTC. Amino acids: CASSLFPVQETQYF.

The chain is built from TRBV30 and TRBJ2-7; D may be TRBD1 or TRBD2 (5 bases each). This CDR3 spans 10 amino acids. V was cut by 5 bases and J by 3 bases, with 5 bases left in between. CDR1 GTSNPN and CDR2 SVGIG come from the germline V gene (reference sequence). The CDR3 reads CAWGGYEQYF. CDR3 coding DNA: TGTGCCTGGGGGGGCTACGAGCAGTACTTC. Full variable domain (rest looked up from reference TRBV30 and TRBJ2-7): SQTIHQWPATLVQPVGSPLSLECTVEGTSNPNLYWYRQAAGRGLQLLFYSVGIGQISSEVPQNLSASRPQDRQFILSSKKLLLSDSGFYLCAWGGYEQYFGPGTRLTVT.

In its sample, this clonotype was seen a few times. V gene TRBV4-2 combines with J gene TRBJ2-1, with 10 nucleotides matching TRBD2. This CDR3 comprises 15 residues. Per the germline V gene, CDR1 is LGHNA and CDR2 is YNFKEQ. V shed 1 base and J 9 bases; nucleotides not matched to a gene: 6. The DNA of the CDR3 is TGTGCCAGCAGCCAAGTAGCGGGAGGTTCGGGTGAGCAGTTCTTC. As protein: CASSQVAGGSGEQFF.

This clonotype has just a few counts. The genes are TRBV28 and TRBJ2-7; no reliable D call. CDR1 and CDR2 (germline): MDHEN, SYDVKM. This CDR3 is built from 12 residues. The CDR3 region is CTTSVAGYEQYF. The CDR3 DNA reads TGTACCACCTCGGTAGCCGGCTACGAGCAGTACTTC.

This clonotype was counted between two and nine times. This chain links TRBV12-3 or TRBV12-4 with TRBJ2-5; TRBD2 aligns across 7 bases. With V trimmed by 3 bases and J by 5 bases, 18 bases remained unmatched. The length of the CDR3 is 18 residues. DNA of the CDR3: TGTGCCAGCAGTTTGGGGCGGGGGAACCGCAAAACCGGCGAGACCCAGTACTTC. Protein: CASSLGRGNRKTGETQYF.

In its sample, this clonotype was seen many times. The rearrangement joins TRBV18 to TRBJ2-1; D is ambiguous. This CDR3 contains 12 residues. V was trimmed by 3 bases and J by 9 bases, leaving 9 bases between them. CDR1 is KGHSH, CDR2 LQKENI, per germline. CDR3 sequence: CASSPVDGEQFF. CDR3 bases: TGTGCCAGCTCACCGGTGGACGGTGAGCAGTTCTTC.

This clonotype was counted at least ten times. Relative to the germline gene, one junction end is altered; a read error may explain this. This chain connects TRBV19 to TRBJ2-7; 8 bases agree with TRBD2. Looked up from germline, CDR1 is LNHDA and CDR2 is SQIVND (reference sequence). The CDR3 is 15 residues long. The CDR3 protein is CASSVSGAGVGEQYF. CDR3 sequence (DNA): TGTGCGAGTAGTGTAAGCGGAGCGGGAGTAGGCGAGCAGTACTTC.

This chain uses TRBV12-3 or TRBV12-4 with TRBJ2-3; D may be TRBD2 (5 bases). The CDR3 is made up of 16 amino acids. Deletions cut 6 bases from V and 1 base from J, with 17 bases between. The CDR3 DNA is TGTGCCAGCAGGACCTCTAGCAGCCCGGGCACAGATACGCAGTATTTT. Translated, it gives CASRTSSSPGTDTQYF.

This clonotype was detected a few times. CDR3 region: CASSELWGRKGQRGEQYF. CDR3 nucleotides: TGTGCCAGCAGTGAACTCTGGGGCCGAAAAGGTCAGCGGGGCGAGCAGTACTTC. The chain joins TRBV6-1 to TRBJ2-7; 7 bases line up with TRBD2. V lost 2 bases and J lost 6; bases outside the gene matches: 19. The CDR3 is 18 amino acids. The V gene's germline CDR1 is MNHNS and CDR2 SASEGT.

This clonotype has just a few counts. V gene TRBV4-1 combines with J gene TRBJ1-2, with a possible D match to TRBD1 (5 bases). Germline V gene sequence: CDR1 MGHRA, CDR2 YSYEKL. The CDR3 has 15 amino acids. V shed 0 bases and J shed 6 bases, with 14 bases lying between them. The CDR3 DNA is TGCGCCAGCAGCCAAGAAAGCAGGGAAGTACATGGCTACACCTTC. It codes for CASSQESREVHGYTF.

The genes are TRBV18 and TRBJ2-2, with TRBD2 matching 7 bases. This CDR3 is 15 amino acids long. Germline-derived CDR1 and CDR2 are KGHSH and LQKENI. Trimming at V came to 4 bases and at J to 1 base, leaving 3 bases not matched to a gene. CDR3 coding DNA: TGTGCCAGCTCACAGGCTAGCGGGAACACCGGGGAGCTGTTTTTT. This encodes CASSQASGNTGELFF.

About this clonotype itself: This clone may be a read error of a much larger clone one base away. The CDR3 region has the DNA TGTGCCAATAACAGCGACAGAACTGAAAAACTGCTTTTT. This gives the protein CANNSDRTEKLLF. The rearrangement joins TRBV2 to TRBJ1-4; the D gene is possibly TRBD1 (5 bases). In germline, CDR1 is SNHLY, CDR2 FYNNEI. This CDR3 is 13 amino acids long.

As to this clonotype: A much larger clonotype is one base distant, so this may be a read error. The rearrangement joins TRBV27 to TRBJ2-2; perhaps D is TRBD1 or TRBD2 (5 bases each). Germline V gene data show CDR1 as MNHEY and CDR2 as SMNVEV (reference sequence). The CDR3 is 14 amino acids. The CDR3 coding sequence is TGTGTCAGCAGTTTATCCGGGGCAACCGGGGAGCTGTTTTTT. This sequence encodes CVSSLSGATGELFF.

This clonotype has at least ten counts. An end of the junction does not agree with germline; a read error may underlie this. The gene calls are TRBV30 and TRBJ2-2; maybe TRBD2 (5 bases). CDR1 GTSNPN and CDR2 SVGIG come from the germline V gene (reference sequence). There are 11 residues in the CDR3. CDR3 amino acids: CARSGTGELFF. The CDR3 bases are TGTGCCCGGAGCGGTACCGGGGAGCTGTTTTTT.

V gene TRBV4-1 combines with J gene TRBJ2-1; 7 bases are a match to TRBD2. There are 13 residues in the CDR3. J lost 14 bases, V lost 1 base, and 8 bases had no gene match. Germline V lookup: CDR1 MGHRA, CDR2 YSYEKL. The CDR3 reads CASSQGLAQGEFF. The CDR3 coding sequence is TGCGCCAGCAGCCAAGGACTAGCTCAAGGGGAGTTCTTC.

This clonotype has ten or more counts. J is TRBJ1-2 and V is TRBV2; 9 nucleotides align to TRBD1. Germline assignment: CDR1 SNHLY and CDR2 FYNNEI. Unmatched junction bases numbered 5, after V lost 5 bases and J lost 7 bases. The CDR3 runs 13 residues. As DNA, the CDR3 is TGTGCCAGCAGTTTGACAGGGGGTGGTGGCTACACCTTC. Translating gives CASSLTGGGGYTF. The full variable domain, with the rest looked up from reference TRBV2 and TRBJ1-2, is EPEVTQTPSHQVTQMGQEVILRCVPISNHLYFYWYRQILGQKVEFLVSFYNNEISEKSEIFDDQFSVERPDGSNFTLKIRSTKLEDSAMYFCASSLTGGGGYTFGSGTRLTVV.

This clonotype was observed many times. The chain recombines TRBV11-2 with TRBJ2-6; D call uncertain. The CDR3 loop spans 15 amino acids. V was pared by 4 bases and J by 2 bases, with 9 bases between. Germline CDR1 and CDR2: SGHAT and FQNNGV. The CDR3 DNA is TGTGCCAGCAGCTCTACAGTGGCTGGGGCCAACGTCCTGACTTTC. Translated: CASSSTVAGANVLTF.

The chain joins TRBV24-1 to TRBJ2-7, with 10 bases aligning to TRBD1. Per the germline V gene, CDR1 is KGHDR and CDR2 is SFDVKD. This CDR3 has 13 residues. Losses at the gene ends were 4 bases for V and 7 bases for J; bases not matched to a gene: 3. The CDR3 sequence: CATSERTGGEQYF. CDR3 DNA: TGTGCCACCAGTGAACGGACAGGGGGAGAGCAGTACTTC.

This clonotype was counted only a few times. The rearrangement uses TRBV7-9 and TRBJ2-7, with D possibly TRBD1 on 6 matching bases. V lost 1 base and J 2 bases, leaving 12 bases between the germline ends. Germline V gene lookup returns CDR1 SEHNR and CDR2 FQNEAQ (reference sequence). CDR3 length equals 15 residues. In DNA, the CDR3 is TGTGCCAGCAGCTTAGGCTGGACAGTGCCCTACGAGCAGTACTTC. Protein sequence: CASSLGWTVPYEQYF.

This clonotype appeared many times. This sequence joins TRBV4-1 and TRBJ1-1, with D tentatively TRBD1 (6 bases). V was trimmed by 0 bases and J by 1 base, leaving 12 bases between them. Germline V gene lookup returns CDR1 MGHRA and CDR2 YSYEKL. This CDR3 has 16 amino acids. This CDR3 is CASSQEMGTPNTEAFF. The CDR3 nucleotides are TGCGCCAGCAGCCAAGAGATGGGGACACCGAACACTGAAGCTTTCTTT.

This clonotype has a count of ten or more. The chain has TRBV2 and TRBJ2-1, with 9 bases aligning to TRBD1. The CDR3 totals 14 residues. Per the germline V gene, CDR1 is SNHLY and CDR2 is FYNNEI. Trimming at V came to 6 bases and at J to 5 bases, leaving 5 bases not matched to a gene. The DNA of the CDR3 is TGTGCCAGCAGCAGGGGGACAGGGAACAATGAGCAGTTCTTC. Amino acids: CASSRGTGNNEQFF.

This clonotype has at least ten counts. The chain uses TRBV28 and TRBJ1-5, with a possible D match to TRBD1 (6 bases). Trimming took off 2 bases at V and 6 bases at J, with 17 bases between the two ends. The CDR3 is 16 residues long. In germline, CDR1 is MDHEN, CDR2 SYDVKM. The DNA for the CDR3 is TGTGCCAGCAGTTTAAATACAGGGTGGTCTACTCAGCCCCAGCATTTT. This codes for CASSLNTGWSTQPQHF.

At least ten counts were recorded for this clonotype. Here the CDR3 reads CASSLTLETQYF. In DNA form, the CDR3 reads TGTGCCAGCAGCCTGACCCTAGAGACCCAGTACTTC. The chain has TRBV3-1 and TRBJ2-5; D gene uncertain. Trimming took off 4 bases at V and 4 bases at J, with 7 bases between the two ends. The CDR3 is 12 amino acids. Germline CDR1 reads LGHDT; CDR2 reads YNNKEL (reference sequence).